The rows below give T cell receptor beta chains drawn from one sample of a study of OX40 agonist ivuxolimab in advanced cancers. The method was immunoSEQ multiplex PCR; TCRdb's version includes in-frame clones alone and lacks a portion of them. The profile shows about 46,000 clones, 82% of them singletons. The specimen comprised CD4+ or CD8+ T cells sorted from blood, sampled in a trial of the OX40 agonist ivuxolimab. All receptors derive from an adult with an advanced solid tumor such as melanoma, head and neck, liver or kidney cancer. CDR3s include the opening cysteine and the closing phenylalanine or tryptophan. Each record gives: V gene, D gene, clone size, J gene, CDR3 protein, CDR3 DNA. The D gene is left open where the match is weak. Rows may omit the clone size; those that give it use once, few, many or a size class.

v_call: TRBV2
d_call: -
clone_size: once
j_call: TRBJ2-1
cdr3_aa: CASNRASNEQFF
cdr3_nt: TGTGCCAGCAATAGGGCCTCCAATGAGCAGTTCTTC

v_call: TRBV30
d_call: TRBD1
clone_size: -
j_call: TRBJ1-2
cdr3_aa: CAWAGTAWRYGYTF
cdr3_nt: TGTGCCTGGGCGGGGACAGCTTGGCGCTATGGCTACACCTTC

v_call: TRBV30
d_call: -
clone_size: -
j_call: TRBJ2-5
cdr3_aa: CAEGFGRGTQYF
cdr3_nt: TGTGCGGAGGGGTTCGGGCGCGGGACCCAGTACTTC

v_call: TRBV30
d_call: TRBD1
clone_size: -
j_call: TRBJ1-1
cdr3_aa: CAGDREANTEAFF
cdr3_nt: TGTGCCGGAGACAGGGAGGCGAACACTGAAGCTTTCTTT

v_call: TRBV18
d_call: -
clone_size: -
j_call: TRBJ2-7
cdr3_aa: CASSAIYEQYF
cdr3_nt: TGTGCCAGCTCAGCTATCTACGAGCAGTACTTC

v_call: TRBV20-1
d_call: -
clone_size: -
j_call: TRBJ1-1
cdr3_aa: CSARGNTEAFF
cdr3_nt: TGCAGTGCTAGAGGGAACACTGAAGCTTTCTTT

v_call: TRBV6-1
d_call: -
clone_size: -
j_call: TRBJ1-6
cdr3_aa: CASRTHDSPLHF
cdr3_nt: TGTGCCAGCAGGACACATGATTCCCCCCTCCACTTT

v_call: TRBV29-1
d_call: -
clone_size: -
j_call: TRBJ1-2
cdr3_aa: CSVAKADGYTF
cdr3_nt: TGCAGCGTTGCTAAGGCTGACGGCTACACCTTC

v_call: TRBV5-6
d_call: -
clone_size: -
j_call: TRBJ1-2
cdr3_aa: CASSLAGGPGYGYTF
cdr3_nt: TGTGCCAGCAGCTTGGCCGGGGGCCCGGGCTATGGCTACACCTTC

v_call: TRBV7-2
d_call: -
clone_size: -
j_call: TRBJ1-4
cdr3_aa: CASSLPGQGSEKLFF
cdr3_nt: TGTGCCAGCAGCTTACCCGGCCAGGGAAGTGAAAAACTGTTTTTT

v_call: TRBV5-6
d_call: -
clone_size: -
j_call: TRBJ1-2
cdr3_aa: CASSLQGGEGYYGYTF
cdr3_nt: TGTGCCAGCAGCTTACAGGGAGGAGAGGGCTACTATGGCTACACCTTC

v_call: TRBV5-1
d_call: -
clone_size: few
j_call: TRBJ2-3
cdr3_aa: CASSPGRDTQYF
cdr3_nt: TGCGCCAGCAGCCCTGGCAGGGATACGCAGTATTTT

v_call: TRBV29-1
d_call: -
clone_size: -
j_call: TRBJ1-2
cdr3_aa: CSVGDRSPANYGYTF
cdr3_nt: TGCAGCGTGGGTGACAGGTCCCCTGCTAACTATGGCTACACCTTC

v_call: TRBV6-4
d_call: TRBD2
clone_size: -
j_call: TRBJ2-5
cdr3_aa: CASSDRAGGAETQYF
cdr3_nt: TGTGCCAGCAGTGATAGGGCGGGGGGGGCAGAGACCCAGTACTTC

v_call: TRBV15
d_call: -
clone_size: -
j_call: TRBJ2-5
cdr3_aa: CATSKRVSRLDTQYF
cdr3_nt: TGTGCCACCAGCAAACGGGTCTCCAGATTGGACACCCAGTACTTC

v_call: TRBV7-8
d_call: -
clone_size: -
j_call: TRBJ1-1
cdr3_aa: CASSLGGWNTEAFF
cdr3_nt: TGTGCCAGCAGCCTGGGTGGCTGGAACACTGAAGCTTTCTTT